One sample yielded the 16 T cell receptor beta chains listed below, sequenced in a study of early T cells in non-severe SARS-CoV-2 infection. TCRdb reanalysed the 5' RACE reads using MiXCR and keeps one entry per CDR3 protein. The table records over 55,000 distinct CDR3 sequences, roughly a tenth of them present only once. The sequenced sample consisted of whole blood. Receptors were obtained from an adult who was a healthcare worker with PCR-confirmed SARS-CoV-2 infection or an uninfected control (not recorded which).

This clonotype was observed a handful of times. The gene calls are TRBV29-1 and TRBJ1-1; D is ambiguous. This CDR3 is 12 amino acids long. V shed 3 bases and J shed 7 bases, with 12 bases lying between them. The germline gives CDR1 SQVTM, CDR2 ANQGSEA. CDR3 DNA sequence: TGCAGCGTTGAGGGTAGGGTTGGTGAAGCTTTCTTT. Its protein product is CSVEGRVGEAFF.

This clonotype has just a few counts. The DNA for the CDR3 is TGCAGCGTTGACAGCCCCTCTGGGGCCAACGTCCTGACTTTC. It yields the protein CSVDSPSGANVLTF. This rearrangement joins TRBV29-1 to TRBJ2-6, with D unresolved. Looked up from germline, CDR1 is SQVTM and CDR2 is ANQGSEA. Trimming removed 3 bases at V and 0 bases at J, with 6 bases between. This CDR3 is 14 amino acids long.

The genes are TRBV18 and TRBJ2-1, with 7 bases aligning to TRBD1. Looked up from germline, CDR1 is KGHSH and CDR2 is LQKENI. Germline trimming cut 3 bases from V and 3 bases from J; bases unmatched to any gene: 14. This CDR3 is built from 18 residues. CDR3 sequence: CASSPLDRTRRNYNEQFF. The CDR3 DNA reads as TGTGCCAGCTCACCCCTGGACAGGACACGTAGGAACTACAATGAGCAGTTCTTC.

V is TRBV7-2 and J is TRBJ1-6; no clear D. The V gene's germline CDR1 is SGHTA and CDR2 FQGNSA. CDR3 length equals 15 residues. V shed 1 base and J shed 1 base, with 5 bases lying between them. This CDR3 is CASSLGWSYNSPLHF. CDR3 sequence (DNA): TGTGCCAGCAGCTTAGGGTGGTCCTATAATTCACCCCTCCACTTT.

This clonotype appeared a single time. V gene TRBV5-1 combines with J gene TRBJ1-6, with 8 bases lining up with TRBD1. Germline V lookup: CDR1 SGHRS, CDR2 YFSETQ. V lost 3 bases to trimming and J lost 10 bases; unmatched junction nucleotides: 6. CDR3 length: 14 amino acids. In DNA, the CDR3 is TGCGCCAGCAGCTCCATGGCAGGGGGCTCACCCCTCCACTTT. Protein sequence: CASSSMAGGSPLHF.

This CDR3 reads CASSQGTGSEQYV. The CDR3 DNA follows: TGTGCCAGCAGCCAAGGGACCGGGAGCGAGCAGTACGTC. The chain uses TRBV3-1 and TRBJ2-7; a weak D match, TRBD2 (6 bases). Between the trimmed V and J ends, which lost 1 base and 6 bases, there was a span of 10 bases. The germline V gene has CDR1 LGHDT and CDR2 YNNKEL (reference sequence). CDR3 length: 13 amino acids.

This clonotype was detected ten times or more. V and J are TRBV7-6 and TRBJ1-4; 8 bases match TRBD1. With V trimmed by 3 bases and J by 2 bases, 5 bases remained unmatched. The CDR3 is made up of 16 amino acids. The germline gives CDR1 SGHVS, CDR2 FNYEAQ. As DNA, the CDR3 is TGTGCCAGCAGCTTTACAGGGGGGCCGACTAATGAAAAACTGTTTTTT. Protein: CASSFTGGPTNEKLFF. Variable domain in full (rest from reference TRBV7-6 and TRBJ1-4): GAGVSQSPRYKVTKRGQDVALRCDPISGHVSLYWYRQALGQGPEFLTYFNYEAQQDKSGLPNDRFSAERPEGSISTLTIQRTEQRDSAMYRCASSFTGGPTNEKLFFGSGTQLSVL.

This clonotype has only a few counts. This rearrangement joins TRBV18 to TRBJ2-3; 7 nucleotides match TRBD1. Trimming took 5 bases from V and 4 from J; bases not matched to a gene: 6. In germline, CDR1 is KGHSH, CDR2 LQKENI. This CDR3 has 14 amino acids. CDR3 sequence (DNA): TGTGCCAGCTCAGCGACAGGGCTAGCAGATACGCAGTATTTT. Translated, it gives CASSATGLADTQYF.

CDR3 DNA: TGTGCCAGCAGCGTACTAGCGGGGGGGCCGGTCTCAGATACGCAGTATTTT. Translating it yields CASSVLAGGPVSDTQYF. The J gene is TRBJ2-3, the V gene TRBV9, with 12 nucleotides matching TRBD2. J gave up 4 bases and V 1 base, and 7 bases lay outside the gene matches. The CDR3 totals 17 residues. Looked up from germline, CDR1 is SGDLS and CDR2 is YYNGEE. Variable domain in full (rest from reference TRBV9 and TRBJ2-3): DSGVTQTPKHLITATGQRVTLRCSPRSGDLSVYWYQQSLDQGLQFLIQYYNGEERAKGNILERFSAQQFPDLHSELNLSSLELGDSALYFCASSVLAGGPVSDTQYFGPGTRLTVL.

This clonotype was observed a handful of times. This chain links TRBV19 with TRBJ2-3; the match to TRBD2 covers 14 bases. This CDR3 contains 19 residues. Germline trimming cut 5 bases from V and 0 bases from J; bases unmatched to any gene: 10. Germline CDR1 LNHDA, CDR2 SQIVND (reference sequence). CDR3 sequence (DNA): TGTGCCAGTAGTGAGACTAGCGGGGGGGCCTACCGCAGCACAGATACGCAGTATTTT. This codes for CASSETSGGAYRSTDTQYF.

This clonotype was seen at least ten times. This chain uses TRBV11-2 with TRBJ2-2; 7 bases fit TRBD1. The V gene's germline CDR1 is SGHAT and CDR2 FQNNGV. The CDR3 length is 15 residues. V lost 6 bases to trimming and J lost 1 base; unmatched junction nucleotides: 5. The CDR3 region is CASRTQGLNTGELFF. The CDR3 DNA sequence: TGTGCCAGCAGGACACAGGGGTTGAACACCGGGGAGCTGTTTTTT.

This clonotype has more than one count but fewer than ten. V and J are TRBV5-6 and TRBJ2-1, with D uncertain. V lost 3 bases to trimming and J lost 0 bases, with 13 bases between them. This CDR3 is built from 16 residues. Germline V lookup: CDR1 SGHDT, CDR2 YYEEEE. The CDR3 region has the DNA TGTGCCAGCAGCTCAAGGACGGTGAGCTCCTACAATGAGCAGTTCTTC. It encodes CASSSRTVSSYNEQFF.

This chain links TRBV20-1 with TRBJ2-3, with D hard to call. This CDR3 spans 10 amino acids. CDR1 DFQATT and CDR2 SNEGSKA come from the germline V gene (reference sequence). V was cut by 6 bases and J by 0 bases, with 1 base left in between. This CDR3 reads CSASTDTQYF. The CDR3 nucleotides are TGCAGTGCCAGCACAGATACGCAGTATTTT.

This clonotype was recorded a few times. The chain has TRBV20-1 and TRBJ2-5, with D perhaps matching TRBD1 or TRBD2 (6 bases each). V lost 7 bases, J lost 2 bases, and 17 bases lay in between. This CDR3 comprises 14 residues. Looked up from germline, CDR1 is DFQATT and CDR2 is SNEGSKA (reference sequence). CDR3 coding DNA: TGCAGTGGATGGGGGCGGGAAGGGCAAGAGACCCAGTACTTC. Its protein is CSGWGREGQETQYF.

This clonotype was seen a few times. The J gene is TRBJ1-1, the V gene TRBV5-6, with 7 bases aligning to TRBD1. The V gene's germline CDR1 is SGHDT and CDR2 YYEEEE. The CDR3 loop spans 15 amino acids. With 4 bases clipped from V and 3 bases from J, the junction kept 9 bases outside the gene matches. In nucleotides, the CDR3 is TGTGCCAGCAGCCCCCCCCCAGGGGGAGACACTGAAGCTTTCTTT. This encodes CASSPPPGGDTEAFF.

This clonotype has a count of ten or more. The rearrangement links TRBV7-8 to TRBJ2-1; 7 nucleotides align to TRBD2. Per germline, CDR1 SGHVS and CDR2 FQNEAQ. J gave up 4 bases and V 5 bases, and 11 bases lay outside the gene matches. CDR3 length equals 16 residues. CDR3 region: CASSPVSGRSYNEQFF. DNA for the CDR3: TGTGCCAGCAGCCCGGTTAGCGGGCGGAGTTACAATGAGCAGTTCTTC.